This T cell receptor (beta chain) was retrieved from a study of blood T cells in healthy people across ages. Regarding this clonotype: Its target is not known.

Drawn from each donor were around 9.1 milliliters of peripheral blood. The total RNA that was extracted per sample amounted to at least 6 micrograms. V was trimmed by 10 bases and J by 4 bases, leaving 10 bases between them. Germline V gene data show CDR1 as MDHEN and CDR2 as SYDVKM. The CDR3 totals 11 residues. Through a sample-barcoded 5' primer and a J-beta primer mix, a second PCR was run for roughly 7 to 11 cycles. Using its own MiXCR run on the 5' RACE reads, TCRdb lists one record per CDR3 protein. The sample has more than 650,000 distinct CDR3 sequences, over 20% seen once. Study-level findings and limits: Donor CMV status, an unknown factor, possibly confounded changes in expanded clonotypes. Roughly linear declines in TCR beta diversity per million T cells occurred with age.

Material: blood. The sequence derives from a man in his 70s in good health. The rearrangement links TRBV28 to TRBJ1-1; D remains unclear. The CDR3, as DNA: TGTGCCACCTTAGTGCCCACTGAAGCTTTCTTT. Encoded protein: CATLVPTEAFF.